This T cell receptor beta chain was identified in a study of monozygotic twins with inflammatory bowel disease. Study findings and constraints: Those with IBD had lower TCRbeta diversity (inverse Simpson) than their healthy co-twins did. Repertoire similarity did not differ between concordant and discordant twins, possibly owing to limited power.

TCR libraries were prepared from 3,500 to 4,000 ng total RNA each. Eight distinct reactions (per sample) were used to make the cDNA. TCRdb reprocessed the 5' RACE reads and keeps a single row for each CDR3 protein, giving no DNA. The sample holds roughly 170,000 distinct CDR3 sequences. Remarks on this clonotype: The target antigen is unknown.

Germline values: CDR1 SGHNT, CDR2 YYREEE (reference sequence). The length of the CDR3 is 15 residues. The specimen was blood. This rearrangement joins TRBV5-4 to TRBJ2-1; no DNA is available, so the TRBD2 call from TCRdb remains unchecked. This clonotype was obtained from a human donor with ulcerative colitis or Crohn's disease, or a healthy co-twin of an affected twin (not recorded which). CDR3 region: CASTLEGGGLNEQFF. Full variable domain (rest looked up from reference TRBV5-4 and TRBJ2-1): ETGVTQSPTHLIKTRGQQVTLRCSSQSGHNTVSWYQQALGQGPQFIFQYYREEENGRGNFPPRFSGLQFPNYSSELNVNALELDDSALYLCASTLEGGGLNEQFFGPGTRLTVL.